This T cell receptor (beta chain) was captured by sequencing in a study of technical replicates of blood from several donors. From germline, CDR1 is SGHAT and CDR2 FQNNGV. The CDR3 has 18 residues. Losses at the gene ends were 2 bases for V and 4 bases for J; bases not matched to a gene: 9. Method: immunoSEQ multiplex PCR; TCRdb's copy keeps in-frame clones and lacks some. The sample consists of tens of thousands of clones, 90% to 95% of them appearing once. The chain couples TRBV11-2 to TRBJ2-3, with 13 bases that match TRBD2. Sequencing used T cells isolated from PBMCs. The clonotype was recovered from a human donor in good health. The CDR3 coding sequence is TGTGCCAGCAGCTTATTATCTCGCGGACTAGCGGGAGCAGATACGCAGTATTTT. Amino acids: CASSLLSRGLAGADTQYF.